The rows below give T cell receptor beta chains drawn from one sample of a study of OX40 agonist ivuxolimab in advanced cancers. Using immunoSEQ multiplex PCR, the repertoire was profiled, and TCRdb retains in-frame clones only, with some absent. The table lists about 70,000 clones, roughly 84% of them singletons. The sample was CD4+ or CD8+ T cells sorted from blood, taken in a trial of the OX40 agonist ivuxolimab. These receptors were taken from an adult with an advanced solid tumor such as melanoma, head and neck, liver or kidney cancer. Both conserved end residues are part of each CDR3. A D gene is named only where the DNA matches it firmly. The size entry is marked missing in some rows and otherwise reads once, few, many or a size class.

TRBJ2-3 | TRBV5-1 | NA | NA | TGCGCCAGCAGCTTGGAATTAGGTGGGTCACGAGGAGATACGCAGTATTTT | CASSLELGGSRGDTQYF
TRBJ1-5 | TRBV7-9 | few | NA | TGTGCCAGCAGCTTAGGGGATTATAGCAATCAGCCCCAGCATTTT | CASSLGDYSNQPQHF
TRBJ2-5 | TRBV28 | NA | TRBD2 | TGTGCCAGCACCAAGACTAGCGGGGGGGGAGAGACCCAGTACTTC | CASTKTSGGGETQYF
TRBJ2-7 | TRBV9 | NA | NA | TGTGCCAGCAGCGCGACAGGAGAATTCGAGCAGTACTTC | CASSATGEFEQYF
TRBJ1-2 | TRBV6-1 | NA | TRBD1 | TGTGCCAGCGAAAGCAGGTTGGGACAGGGGTTTTACACCTTC | CASESRLGQGFYTF
TRBJ2-7 | TRBV2 | NA | TRBD1 | TGTGCCAGTAATCTGGACAGGTTTTCCTACGAGCAGTACTTC | CASNLDRFSYEQYF
TRBJ1-1 | TRBV27 | NA | NA | TGTGCCAGCAGTTTAGGGGGGGGGACTGAAGCTTTCTTT | CASSLGGGTEAFF
TRBJ1-2 | TRBV6-5 | NA | NA | TGTGCCAGCAGTTACGAAGGAAGGGGCTACACCTTC | CASSYEGRGYTF
TRBJ1-5 | TRBV4-3 | NA | NA | TGCGCCAGCAGCCAAGGTCGGGGAAGCAATCAGCCCCAGCATTTT | CASSQGRGSNQPQHF
TRBJ2-1 | TRBV30 | NA | TRBD2 | TGTGCCTGGGTGGACGGATCCTGGCGGGGGACTAGTCGAGTGGGGAATGAGCAGTTCTTC | CAWVDGSWRGTSRVGNEQFF
TRBJ2-5 | TRBV27 | NA | TRBD2 | TGTGCCAGCAGTTTATTGGGACTAGCGGGGGGCCCTGTTGGGACCCAGTACTTC | CASSLLGLAGGPVGTQYF
TRBJ2-4 | TRBV7-2 | NA | NA | TGTGCCAGCAGCTTAAAAGGTCCGGCAGAAAACATTCAGTACTTC | CASSLKGPAENIQYF
TRBJ1-5 | TRBV18 | NA | NA | TGTGCCAGCTCACCGTTCGATCAGAGGGCAGTCTATCAGCCCCAGCATTTT | CASSPFDQRAVYQPQHF
TRBJ1-1 | TRBV11-3 | few | TRBD1 | TGTGCCAGCAGCTTATTGAGTCCGCGACAGGGCATGAACACTGAAGCTTTCTTT | CASSLLSPRQGMNTEAFF
TRBJ2-5 | TRBV9 | NA | NA | TGTGCCAGCAGCGTACTCGGGACTCTCCAAGAGACCCAGTACTTC | CASSVLGTLQETQYF
TRBJ2-1 | TRBV4-2 | NA | TRBD2 | TGTGCCAGCAGCGCCATACCGGGACTAGCGGGGTACAATGAGCAGTTCTTC | CASSAIPGLAGYNEQFF
TRBJ1-6 | TRBV7-9 | NA | TRBD1 | TGTGCCAGCAGCTCCGGGACAGGGAATCTACTATATTCACCCCTCCACTTT | CASSSGTGNLLYSPLHF